The 15 T cell receptor beta chains listed next were all sequenced from one sample in a study of T cells after yellow fever vaccination (dated by TCRdb to the late 2010s). The method behind the library was 5' RACE. For sequencing, an Illumina NovaSeq 6000 was employed. TCRdb handled the public reads itself, with Q25 trimming in fastp and clone calling in MiXCR, and kept productive beta chains. Each CDR3 protein gets just one entry, which takes the most common genes and DNA from the rows behind it. The sample records hundreds of thousands of distinct CDR3 sequences, around a sixth of which are singletons. 15% to 20% of the sample belongs to the ten largest clones. This specimen's treatment or condition label, interpreted: live attenuated yellow fever vaccine strain. The source material was PBMCs, sampled before the yellow fever booster vaccination. These TCRs come from a young man who received the YFV17D yellow fever vaccine.

This clonotype appeared a few times. CDR3 DNA sequence: TGTGCCAGCAGTCGGGGCAGCATCCAGGAGACCCAGTACTTC. This gives the protein CASSRGSIQETQYF. The chain combines TRBV6-2 or TRBV6-3 with TRBJ2-5, with D perhaps matching TRBD1 or TRBD2 (5 bases each). Between the trimmed V and J ends, which lost 5 bases and 5 bases, there was a span of 15 bases. Per germline, CDR1 MNHEY and CDR2 SVGEGT. The CDR3 is 14 residues long.

This clonotype was observed at least ten times. This chain links TRBV20-1 with TRBJ2-4; TRBD2 matches at 7 bases. Germline V gives CDR1 DFQATT, CDR2 SNEGSKA (reference sequence). V was clipped by 0 bases and J by 1 base; unmatched bases: 3. This CDR3 has 15 amino acids. CDR3 bases: TGCAGTGCTAGAGATGGGGGGGAGGCCAAAAACATTCAGTACTTC. Encoded protein: CSARDGGEAKNIQYF.

This rearrangement joins TRBV9 to TRBJ2-3, with 9 bases fitting TRBD2. V gave up 2 bases and J gave up 2 bases; unmatched junction bases: 3. Germline V gene data show CDR1 as SGDLS and CDR2 as YYNGEE. This CDR3 spans 15 amino acids. The CDR3, as DNA: TGTGCCAGCAGCGTTCTAGCGGGGTCCACAGATACGCAGTATTTT. It translates to CASSVLAGSTDTQYF.

The sample holds many counts of this clonotype. The gene calls are TRBV20-1 and TRBJ2-7; D could derive from TRBD1 or TRBD2 (6 bases each). The germline V gene encodes CDR1 DFQATT and CDR2 SNEGSKA (reference sequence). This CDR3 is 13 amino acids long. V lost 6 bases and J lost 2, with 14 bases in between. The CDR3 DNA reads as TGCAGTGCCCCCGAAGGGGGGACCTACGAGCAGTACTTC. Its protein product is CSAPEGGTYEQYF.

In this sample, this clonotype turned up a few times. The rearrangement links TRBV7-3 to TRBJ2-1; D might be TRBD2 (6 bases). The CDR3 spans 16 residues. Germline V lookup: CDR1 SGHTA, CDR2 FQGTGA. V was cut by 6 bases and J by 4 bases, with 19 bases left in between. Here the CDR3 DNA reads TGTGCCAGCAGTCCCACACCGGGACTGACGTACAATGAGCAGTTCTTC. Translation: CASSPTPGLTYNEQFF.

This sequence joins TRBV18 and TRBJ1-5; D remains unclear. The length of the CDR3 is 15 residues. With 3 bases removed from V and 1 base from J, the gap between germline ends came to 10 bases. Germline loops: CDR1 KGHSH, CDR2 LQKENI. The CDR3 is CASSPDQISNQPQHF. The CDR3 bases are TGTGCCAGCTCACCCGATCAGATAAGCAATCAGCCCCAGCATTTT.

This sequence joins TRBV7-3 and TRBJ2-5; TRBD2 might be the D (5 bases). Germline V gene lookup returns CDR1 SGHTA and CDR2 FQGTGA. This CDR3 comprises 13 residues. The germline V and J ends were trimmed by 5 bases and 5 bases, with 12 bases remaining between them. CDR3 DNA sequence: TGTGCCAGCAGCCGCGGAGGCATTGAGACCCAGTACTTC. This gives the protein CASSRGGIETQYF.

The rearrangement uses TRBV9 and TRBJ2-2; maybe TRBD2 (6 bases). Per germline, CDR1 SGDLS and CDR2 YYNGEE. This CDR3 is built from 16 residues. V gave up 0 bases and J gave up 1 base, with 10 bases separating them. The CDR3, as DNA: TGTGCCAGCAGCGTAGCGGAGGGGTGGAACACCGGGGAGCTGTTTTTT. This sequence encodes CASSVAEGWNTGELFF.

The rearrangement uses TRBV4-3 and TRBJ2-5; D gene uncertain. Trimming left V 0 bases short and J 1 base short, with 12 bases between. Germline CDR1 LGHNA, CDR2 YSLEER. The CDR3 loop spans 16 amino acids. CDR3 amino acids: CASSQDWTPRQETQYF. The DNA for the CDR3 is TGCGCCAGCAGCCAAGATTGGACCCCTCGCCAAGAGACCCAGTACTTC.

The chain has TRBV15 and TRBJ2-2; possibly TRBD1 or TRBD2 for D (6 bases each). Trimming cost V 1 base and J 5 bases, with 11 bases left between them. The length of the CDR3 is 15 residues. Germline V gene sequence: CDR1 LNHNV, CDR2 YYDKDF (reference sequence). CDR3 coding DNA: TGTGCCACCAGCAGAGGGGGGGCCCATACCGGGGAGCTGTTTTTT. Encoded protein: CATSRGGAHTGELFF.

The chain's CDR3 is CASSPLLAGSYEQYF. CDR3 DNA: TGTGCCAGCAGCCCCCTTTTAGCGGGGTCCTACGAGCAGTACTTC. The chain recombines TRBV7-2 with TRBJ2-7; 8 nucleotides line up with TRBD2. After removal of 5 bases from V and 1 base from J, the junction contained 7 bases not matched to a gene. The CDR3 extends over 15 amino acids. Germline V gene lookup returns CDR1 SGHTA and CDR2 FQGNSA.

This clonotype was observed a few times. The V gene is TRBV20-1, the J gene TRBJ2-2, with unresolved D. This CDR3 is 14 amino acids long. Germline-derived CDR1 and CDR2 are DFQATT and SNEGSKA (reference sequence). Deletions cut 3 bases from V and 4 bases from J, with 12 bases between. This chain's CDR3 is CSARNPRSTGELFF. CDR3 DNA: TGCAGTGCTAGGAATCCCCGGTCCACCGGGGAGCTGTTTTTT.

About this clonotype: One end of the junction does not line up with germline, which may come from a read error. The genes are TRBV7-7 and TRBJ1-5; a weak D match, TRBD1 (6 bases). Germline V gene lookup returns CDR1 SSHAT and CDR2 FNYEAQ (reference sequence). CDR3 length equals 18 residues. The CDR3 nucleotides are TGTGCTAGCAGCTTAGAAACCCCACAGGGCGGGGGCAATCAGCCCCAGCATTTT. This codes for CASSLETPQGGGNQPQHF.

This clonotype was picked up a small number of times. The rearrangement links TRBV10-3 to TRBJ1-4; 10 positions match TRBD1. The CDR3 spans 13 residues. Germline V gene lookup returns CDR1 ENHRY and CDR2 SYGVKD. Trimming at V came to 7 bases and at J to 8 bases, leaving 4 bases not matched to a gene. This CDR3 is CAIKGQGKEKLFF. The CDR3, as DNA: TGTGCCATCAAGGGACAGGGGAAGGAAAAACTGTTTTTT.

The V and J genes are TRBV2 and TRBJ1-1, with D perhaps matching TRBD1 (6 bases). Trimming left V 6 bases short and J 6 bases short, with 20 bases between. The CDR3 sequence is 15 residues long. Germline loops: CDR1 SNHLY, CDR2 FYNNEI. This CDR3 is CASRGGGRGMAEAFF. The CDR3 DNA sequence: TGTGCCAGCAGGGGTGGGGGGCGCGGTATGGCTGAAGCTTTCTTT.